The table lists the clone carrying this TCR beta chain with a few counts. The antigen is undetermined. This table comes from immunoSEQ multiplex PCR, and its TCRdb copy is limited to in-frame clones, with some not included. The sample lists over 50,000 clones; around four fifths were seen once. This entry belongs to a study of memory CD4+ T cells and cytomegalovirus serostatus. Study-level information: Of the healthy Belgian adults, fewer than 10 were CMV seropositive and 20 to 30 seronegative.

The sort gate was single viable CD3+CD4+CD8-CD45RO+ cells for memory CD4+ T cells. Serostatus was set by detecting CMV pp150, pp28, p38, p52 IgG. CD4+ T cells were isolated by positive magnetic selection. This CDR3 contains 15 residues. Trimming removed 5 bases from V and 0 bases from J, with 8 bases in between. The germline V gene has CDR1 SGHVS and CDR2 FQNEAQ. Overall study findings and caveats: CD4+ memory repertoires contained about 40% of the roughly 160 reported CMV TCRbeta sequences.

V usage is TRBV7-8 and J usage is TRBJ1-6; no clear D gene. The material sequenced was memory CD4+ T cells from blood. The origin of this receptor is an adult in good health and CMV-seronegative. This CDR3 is CASSPSSSYNSPLHF. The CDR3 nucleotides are TGTGCCAGCAGCCCCTCAAGCTCCTATAATTCACCCCTCCACTTT.